In this sample, the clone carrying this T cell receptor beta chain turned up a few times. J gave up 0 bases and V 0 bases, and 7 bases lay outside the gene matches. The CDR3 loop spans 20 amino acids. Germline values: CDR1 LGHNA, CDR2 YSLEER. These data are taken from a study of blood T cells in healthy people across ages. Together with a sample-barcoded 5' primer, a J-beta primer mix was included in a second PCR lasting roughly 6 to 12 cycles. TCRdb re-called the 5' RACE reads with MiXCR, one entry per CDR3 protein. The sample contains around 1.7 million distinct CDR3 sequences, 28% of which appear only once.

The sequenced material came from blood. The V call is TRBV4-3, the J call TRBJ2-3; 15 bases fit TRBD2. The sequence came from a young woman in good health. This CDR3 is CASSQDWGTSGRKSTDTQYF. The CDR3 DNA follows: TGCGCCAGCAGCCAAGATTGGGGGACTAGCGGGAGGAAAAGCACAGATACGCAGTATTTT.